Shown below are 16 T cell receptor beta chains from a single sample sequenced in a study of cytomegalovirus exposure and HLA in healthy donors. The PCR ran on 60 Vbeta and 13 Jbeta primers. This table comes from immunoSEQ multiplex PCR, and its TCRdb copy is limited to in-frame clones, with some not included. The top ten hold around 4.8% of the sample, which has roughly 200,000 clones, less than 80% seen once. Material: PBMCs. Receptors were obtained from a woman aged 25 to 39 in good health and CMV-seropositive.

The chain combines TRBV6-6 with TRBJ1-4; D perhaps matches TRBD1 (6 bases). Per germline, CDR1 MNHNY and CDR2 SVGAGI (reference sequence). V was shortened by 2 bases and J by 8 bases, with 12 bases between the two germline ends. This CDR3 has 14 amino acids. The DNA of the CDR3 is TGTGCCAGCAGTTACACAGGGCCGCGGGAAAAACTGTTTTTT. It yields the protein CASSYTGPREKLFF.

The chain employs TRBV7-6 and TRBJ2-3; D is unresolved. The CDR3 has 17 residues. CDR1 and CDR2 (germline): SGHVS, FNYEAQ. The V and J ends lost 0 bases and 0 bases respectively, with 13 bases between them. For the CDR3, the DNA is TGTGCCAGCAGCTTAGCGGTCGTCGGTTCTAGCACAGATACGCAGTATTTT. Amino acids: CASSLAVVGSSTDTQYF.

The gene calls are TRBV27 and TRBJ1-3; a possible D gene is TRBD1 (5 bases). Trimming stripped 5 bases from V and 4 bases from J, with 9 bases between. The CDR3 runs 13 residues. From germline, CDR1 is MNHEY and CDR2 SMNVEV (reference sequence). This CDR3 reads CASSTGSGNTIYF. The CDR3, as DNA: TGTGCCAGCAGTACAGGTTCGGGAAACACCATATATTTT.

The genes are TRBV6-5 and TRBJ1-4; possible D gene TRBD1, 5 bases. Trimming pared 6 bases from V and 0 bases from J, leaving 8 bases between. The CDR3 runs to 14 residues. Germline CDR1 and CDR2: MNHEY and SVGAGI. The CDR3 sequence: CASSRQSTNEKLFF. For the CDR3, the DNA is TGTGCCAGCAGCCGACAGTCAACTAATGAAAAACTGTTTTTT.

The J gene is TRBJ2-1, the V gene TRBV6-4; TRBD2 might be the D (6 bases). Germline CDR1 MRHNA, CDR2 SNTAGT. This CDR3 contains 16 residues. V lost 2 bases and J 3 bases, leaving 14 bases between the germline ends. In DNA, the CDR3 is TGTGCCAGCAGTGACCTTTCGGGAGTAGGCTACAATGAGCAGTTCTTC. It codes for CASSDLSGVGYNEQFF.

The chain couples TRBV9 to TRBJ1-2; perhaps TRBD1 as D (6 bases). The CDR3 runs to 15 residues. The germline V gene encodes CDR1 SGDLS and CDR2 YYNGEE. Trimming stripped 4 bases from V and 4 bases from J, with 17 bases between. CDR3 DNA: TGTGCCAGCAGCCCTAGTTCGAGGGACATCTATGGCTACACCTTC. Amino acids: CASSPSSRDIYGYTF. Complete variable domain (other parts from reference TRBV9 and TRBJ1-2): DSGVTQTPKHLITATGQRVTLRCSPRSGDLSVYWYQQSLDQGLQFLIQYYNGEERAKGNILERFSAQQFPDLHSELNLSSLELGDSALYFCASSPSSRDIYGYTFGSGTRLTVV.

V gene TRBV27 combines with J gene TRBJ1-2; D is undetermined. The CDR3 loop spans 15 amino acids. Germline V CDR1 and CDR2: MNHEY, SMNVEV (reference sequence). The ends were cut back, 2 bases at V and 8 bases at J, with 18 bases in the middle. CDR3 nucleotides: TGTGCCAGCAGTTTAAAGGGTCTTTCGGGAGACGGCTACACCTTC. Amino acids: CASSLKGLSGDGYTF.

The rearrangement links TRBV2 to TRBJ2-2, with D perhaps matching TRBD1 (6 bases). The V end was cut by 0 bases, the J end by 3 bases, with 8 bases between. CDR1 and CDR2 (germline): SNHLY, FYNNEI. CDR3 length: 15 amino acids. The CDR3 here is CASSEATGYTGELFF. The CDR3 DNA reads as TGTGCCAGCAGTGAAGCTACAGGGTACACCGGGGAGCTGTTTTTT.

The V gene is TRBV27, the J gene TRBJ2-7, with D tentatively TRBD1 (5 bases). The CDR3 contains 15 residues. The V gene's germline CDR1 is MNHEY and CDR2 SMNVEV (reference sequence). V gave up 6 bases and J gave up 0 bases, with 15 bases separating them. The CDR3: CASSRRAPSSYEQYF. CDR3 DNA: TGTGCCAGCAGCCGCAGGGCCCCGAGCTCCTACGAGCAGTACTTC.

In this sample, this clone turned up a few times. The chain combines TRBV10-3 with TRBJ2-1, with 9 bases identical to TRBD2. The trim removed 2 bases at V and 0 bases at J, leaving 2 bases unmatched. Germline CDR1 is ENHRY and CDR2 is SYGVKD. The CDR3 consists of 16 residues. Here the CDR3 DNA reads TGTGCCATCAGTGAGACAGCGGGGGGCTCCTACAATGAGCAGTTCTTC. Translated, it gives CAISETAGGSYNEQFF.

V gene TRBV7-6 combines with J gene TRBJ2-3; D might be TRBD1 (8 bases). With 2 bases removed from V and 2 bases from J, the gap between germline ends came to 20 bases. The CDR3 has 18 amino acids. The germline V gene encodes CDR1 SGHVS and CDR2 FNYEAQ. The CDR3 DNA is TGTGCCAGCAGCTTATACCGTCCGGACAGGGACTACACAGATACGCAGTATTTT. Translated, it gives CASSLYRPDRDYTDTQYF.

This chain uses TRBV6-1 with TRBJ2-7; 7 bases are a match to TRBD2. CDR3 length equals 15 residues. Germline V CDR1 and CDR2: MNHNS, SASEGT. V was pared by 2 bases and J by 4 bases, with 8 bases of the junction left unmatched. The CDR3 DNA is TGTGCCAGCAGTGAAACGAGCGGGGCCTATTACGAGCAGTACTTC. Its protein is CASSETSGAYYEQYF.

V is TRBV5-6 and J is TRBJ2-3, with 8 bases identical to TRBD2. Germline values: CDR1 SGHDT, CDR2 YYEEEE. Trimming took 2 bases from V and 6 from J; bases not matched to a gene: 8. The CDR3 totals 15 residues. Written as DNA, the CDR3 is TGTGCCAGCAGCTTTGGACTAGCACTTTTTGATACGCAGTATTTT. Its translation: CASSFGLALFDTQYF.

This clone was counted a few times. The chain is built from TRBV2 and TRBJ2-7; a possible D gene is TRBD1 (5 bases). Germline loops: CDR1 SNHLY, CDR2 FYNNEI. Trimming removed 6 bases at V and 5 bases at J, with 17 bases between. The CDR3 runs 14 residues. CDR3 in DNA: TGTGCCAGCAGGCCCGGTAGGGGCGTAGACGAGCAGTACTTC. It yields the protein CASRPGRGVDEQYF.

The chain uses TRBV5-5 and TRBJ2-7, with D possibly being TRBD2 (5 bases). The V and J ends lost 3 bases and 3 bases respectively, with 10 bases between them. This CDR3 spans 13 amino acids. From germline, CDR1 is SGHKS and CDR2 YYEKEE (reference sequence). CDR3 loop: CASSSRGGYEQYF. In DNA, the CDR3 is TGTGCCAGCAGCTCCCGGGGTGGCTACGAGCAGTACTTC.

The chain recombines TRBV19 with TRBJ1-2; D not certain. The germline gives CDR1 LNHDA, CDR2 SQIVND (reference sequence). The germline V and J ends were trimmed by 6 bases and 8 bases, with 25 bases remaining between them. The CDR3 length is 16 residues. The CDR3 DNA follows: TGTGCCAGTAGGTTCACAGCATATGTCGGCTCTTTGGGCTACACCTTC. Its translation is CASRFTAYVGSLGYTF.